The clone carrying this T cell receptor beta chain has only a few counts. The sample belongs to a study of blood T cell repertoires in COVID-19. Study summary: Samples of COVID-19 (acute and convalescent) were obtained from the United States, Italy and Spain. The analysed material was cDNA or gDNA that came from T cells, B-cell-depleted T cells, or PBMCs.

Original processing methods: It was from reference gene primer amplification that nucleated cell counts were estimated. Sequencing was performed with immunoSEQ multiplex PCR; in TCRdb, only in-frame clones are kept and a portion is missing. That table furnishes V, J and clone size, whereas the DNA furnished D and trimming. The profile covers around 320,000 clones, with approximately 88% appearing a single time and 5.5% to 8.5% taken by the ten largest. Per the germline V gene, CDR1 is SGHNT and CDR2 is YYREEE (reference sequence). The V and J ends lost 1 base and 12 bases respectively, with 11 bases between them. CDR3 length equals 12 residues.

The receptor was derived from a woman aged 25 to 39 who had recovered from COVID-19. Sequenced sample: peripheral blood. The V and J genes are TRBV5-4 and TRBJ2-1, with D tentatively TRBD2 (6 bases). CDR3 protein: CASSLHQEGQFF. In nucleotides, the CDR3 is TGTGCCAGCAGCTTGCACCAGGAGGGGCAGTTCTTC.